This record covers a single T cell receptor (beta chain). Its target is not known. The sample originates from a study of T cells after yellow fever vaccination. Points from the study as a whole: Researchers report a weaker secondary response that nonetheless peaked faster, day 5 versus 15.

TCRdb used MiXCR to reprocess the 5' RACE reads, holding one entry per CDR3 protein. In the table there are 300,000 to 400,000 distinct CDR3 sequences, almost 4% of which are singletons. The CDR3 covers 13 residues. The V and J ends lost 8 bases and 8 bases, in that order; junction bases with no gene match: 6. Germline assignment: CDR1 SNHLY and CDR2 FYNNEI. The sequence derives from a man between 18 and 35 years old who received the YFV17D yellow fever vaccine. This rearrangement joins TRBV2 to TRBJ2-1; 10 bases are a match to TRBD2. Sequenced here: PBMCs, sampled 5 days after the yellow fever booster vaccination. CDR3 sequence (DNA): TGTGCCAGCCTCGAGCGGGGGGGGGATGAGCAGTTCTTC. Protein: CASLERGGDEQFF.